What follows is one T cell receptor (beta chain) and its context. The antigen remains undetermined. Profiling relied on immunoSEQ multiplex PCR, and the TCRdb table lists in-frame clones only, not all of them. The table has 80,000 to 90,000 clones, just under 95% seen once. These data are taken from a study of graft-versus-host responses after intestinal transplantation. Across the study: All of the recipients had induction that used anti-thymocyte globulin, then tacrolimus and steroids for around three years.

The V gene's germline CDR1 is LNHDA and CDR2 SQIVND (reference sequence). Between the trimmed V and J ends, which lost 8 bases and 9 bases, there was a span of 14 bases. The CDR3 extends over 12 amino acids. Here the sequenced sample was unstimulated CD4+ T cells sorted from spleen or lymph node cells, taken before intestinal transplant. The sequence was collected from a human donor who received an intestinal transplant. This rearrangement joins TRBV19 to TRBJ1-5; D gene uncertain. CDR3 protein: CASRPPDSPQHF. CDR3 sequence (DNA): TGTGCCAGTCGACCGCCAGACTCGCCCCAGCATTTT.